This T cell receptor (beta chain) appears in the sequencing data of a study of post-analysis software for immune sequencing data. General study findings and limits: Patients carried 4 or 5 TRBV segments more frequently than controls did, and TRBV5-6, TRBV5-1 and TRBV20-1 were among them.

Prepared TCR beta cDNA libraries contained unique molecular identifiers. One entry per CDR3 protein results from TCRdb running MiXCR on the PCR reads. The data show more than 500,000 distinct CDR3 sequences, less than 40% seen once. This clonotype was picked up a small number of times. Its antigen is still unknown. The V segment lost 0 bases and the J segment 4 bases; nucleotides outside the gene matches: 7. CDR3 length: 16 amino acids. From germline, CDR1 is SNHLY and CDR2 FYNNEI. The chain uses TRBV2 and TRBJ2-5; 8 bases line up with TRBD1. The sample comprised blood. The sequence was obtained from a girl aged 2-17 years with multiple sclerosis. CDR3 sequence: CASSEALQGAGETQYF. For the CDR3, the DNA is TGTGCCAGCAGTGAAGCGCTTCAGGGGGCGGGAGAGACCCAGTACTTC.